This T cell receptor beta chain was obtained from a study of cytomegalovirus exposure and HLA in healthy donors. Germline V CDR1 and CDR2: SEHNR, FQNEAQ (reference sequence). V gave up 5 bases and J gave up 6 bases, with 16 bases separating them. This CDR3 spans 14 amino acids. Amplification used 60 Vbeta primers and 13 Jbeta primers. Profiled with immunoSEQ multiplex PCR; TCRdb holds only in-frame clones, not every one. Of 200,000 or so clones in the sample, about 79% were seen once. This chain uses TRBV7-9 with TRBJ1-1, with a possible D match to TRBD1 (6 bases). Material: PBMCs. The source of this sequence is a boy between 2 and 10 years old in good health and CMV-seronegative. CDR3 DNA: TGTGCCAGCAGCGTAGGGGGGGGAGTCGCTGAAGCTTTCTTT. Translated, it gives CASSVGGGVAEAFF.